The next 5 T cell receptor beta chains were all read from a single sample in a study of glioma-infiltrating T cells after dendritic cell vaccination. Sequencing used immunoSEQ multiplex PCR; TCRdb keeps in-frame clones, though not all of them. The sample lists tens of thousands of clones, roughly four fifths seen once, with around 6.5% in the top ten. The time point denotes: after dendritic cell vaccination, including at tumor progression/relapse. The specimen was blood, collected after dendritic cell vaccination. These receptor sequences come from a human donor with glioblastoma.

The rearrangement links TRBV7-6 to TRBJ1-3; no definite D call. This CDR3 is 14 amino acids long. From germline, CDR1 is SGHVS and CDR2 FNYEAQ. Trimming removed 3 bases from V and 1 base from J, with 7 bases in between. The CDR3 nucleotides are TGTGCCAGCAGCTTGTGGGAGTCTGGAAACACCATATATTTT. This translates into CASSLWESGNTIYF.

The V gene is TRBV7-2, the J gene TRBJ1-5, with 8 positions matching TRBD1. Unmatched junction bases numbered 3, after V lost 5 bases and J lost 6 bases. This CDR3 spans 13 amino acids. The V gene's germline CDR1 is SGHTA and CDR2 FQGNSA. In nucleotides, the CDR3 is TGTGCCAGCAGCACAGGGGGGAGTCAGCCCCAGCATTTT. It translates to CASSTGGSQPQHF.

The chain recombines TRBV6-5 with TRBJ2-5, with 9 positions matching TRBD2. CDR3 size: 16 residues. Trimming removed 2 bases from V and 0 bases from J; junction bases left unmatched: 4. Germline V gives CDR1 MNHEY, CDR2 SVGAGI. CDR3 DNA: TGTGCCAGCAGTTACGGCGGGGGGGACTACCAAGAGACCCAGTACTTC. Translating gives CASSYGGGDYQETQYF.

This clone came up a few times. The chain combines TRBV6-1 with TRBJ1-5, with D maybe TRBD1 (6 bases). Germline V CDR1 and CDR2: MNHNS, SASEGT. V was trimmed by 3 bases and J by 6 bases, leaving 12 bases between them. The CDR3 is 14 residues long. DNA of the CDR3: TGTGCCAGCAGTGAGCCAGGGGAGCCTCAGCCCCAGCATTTT. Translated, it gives CASSEPGEPQPQHF.

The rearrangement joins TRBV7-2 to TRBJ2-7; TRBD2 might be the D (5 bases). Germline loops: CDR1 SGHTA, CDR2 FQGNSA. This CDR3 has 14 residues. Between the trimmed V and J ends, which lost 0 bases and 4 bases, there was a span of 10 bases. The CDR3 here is CASSLAGKIYEQYF. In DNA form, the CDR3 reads TGTGCCAGCAGCTTAGCCGGGAAGATATACGAGCAGTACTTC.